This entry lists 16 T cell receptor beta chains sequenced from one sample in a study of control samples from healthy donors and cancer patients. Assay: immunoSEQ multiplex PCR; the TCRdb copy retains only in-frame clones and omits some. The table includes over 120,000 clones, around 92% detected once. The specimen sequenced was blood. Source of these receptors: a man younger than 45 in good health.

This chain connects TRBV7-9 to TRBJ2-7; D possibly corresponds to TRBD2 (5 bases). The CDR3 length is 14 residues. Trimming removed 4 bases at V and 5 bases at J, with 15 bases between. CDR1 and CDR2 (germline): SEHNR, FQNEAQ (reference sequence). DNA of the CDR3: TGTGCCAGCAGCTCCCAGGTGGAGGTGGACGAGCAGTACTTC. Amino acid sequence: CASSSQVEVDEQYF.

The J gene is TRBJ2-7, the V gene TRBV7-2, with D perhaps TRBD2 (6 bases). The germline V gene encodes CDR1 SGHTA and CDR2 FQGNSA. V lost 3 bases and J 0 bases, leaving 12 bases between the germline ends. The CDR3 is 15 amino acids. The CDR3: CASSFVGRSSYEQYF. In DNA, the CDR3 is TGTGCCAGCAGCTTCGTGGGGAGGAGCTCCTACGAGCAGTACTTC.

This chain joins TRBV2 and TRBJ2-6; D is uncertain. Trimming took 5 bases from V and 1 from J, leaving 9 bases between them. Germline CDR1 is SNHLY and CDR2 is FYNNEI. The CDR3 spans 15 residues. CDR3 nucleotide sequence: TGTGCCAGCAGTCCTAATATGTCTGGGGCCAACGTCCTGACTTTC. Translation gives CASSPNMSGANVLTF.

This chain joins TRBV7-9 and TRBJ2-2; D tentatively fits TRBD1 or TRBD2 (5 bases each). Deletions cut 3 bases from V and 1 base from J, with 12 bases between. Germline V gene lookup returns CDR1 SEHNR and CDR2 FQNEAQ (reference sequence). There are 16 residues in the CDR3. CDR3: CASSFRGPQNTGELFF. The CDR3 DNA follows: TGTGCCAGCAGCTTTAGGGGACCCCAGAACACCGGGGAGCTGTTTTTT. The variable domain in full, completed from reference TRBV7-9 and TRBJ2-2, reads DTGVSQNPRHKITKRGQNVTFRCDPISEHNRLYWYRQTLGQGPEFLTYFQNEAQLEKSRLLSDRFSAERPKGSFSTLEIQRTEQGDSAMYLCASSFRGPQNTGELFFGEGSRLTVL.

A few counts support this clone. The chain carries TRBV6-4 and TRBJ1-1; maybe TRBD1 (6 bases). Trimming removed 0 bases at V and 6 bases at J, with 11 bases between. Germline lookup yields CDR1 MRHNA and CDR2 SNTAGT. CDR3 length: 14 amino acids. The chain's CDR3 is CASSDSSRGSEAFF. The CDR3 region has the DNA TGTGCCAGCAGTGACTCTAGTAGGGGGTCTGAAGCTTTCTTT.

This sequence joins TRBV7-8 and TRBJ2-1; 16 nucleotides line up with TRBD2. The germline V gene has CDR1 SGHVS and CDR2 FQNEAQ. This CDR3 is 19 amino acids long. J lost 7 bases, V lost 5 bases, and 14 bases had no gene match. The CDR3 is CASSTPGTSGGGLVNEQFF. In DNA form, the CDR3 reads TGTGCCAGCAGCACCCCCGGGACTAGCGGGGGGGGGTTGGTTAATGAGCAGTTCTTC. Complete variable domain (other parts from reference TRBV7-8 and TRBJ2-1): GAGVSQSPRYKVAKRGQDVALRCDPISGHVSLFWYQQALGQGPEFLTYFQNEAQLDKSGLPSDRFFAERPEGSVSTLKIQRTQQEDSAVYLCASSTPGTSGGGLVNEQFFGPGTRLTVL.

This clone was observed a single time. The chain is built from TRBV10-2 and TRBJ2-1; D is perhaps TRBD1 (5 bases). Trimming removed 6 bases at V and 4 bases at J, with 10 bases between. Germline-derived CDR1 and CDR2 are WSHSY and SAAADI. The CDR3 covers 13 residues. The CDR3 DNA follows: TGCGCCAGCAGACCGACAGAATACAATGAGCAGTTCTTC. This translates into CASRPTEYNEQFF.

This clone has only one observation. The rearrangement links TRBV6-5 to TRBJ1-2; 7 bases match TRBD1. The germline CDR1 and CDR2 sequences are MNHEY and SVGAGI. The CDR3 has 14 amino acids. The V and J ends lost 6 bases and 4 bases, in that order; junction bases with no gene match: 8. The chain's CDR3 is CASSRDREVYGYTF. DNA for the CDR3: TGTGCCAGCAGCCGGGACAGAGAAGTCTATGGCTACACCTTC.

This chain uses TRBV1 with TRBJ2-1; the table's D gene call, TRBD2, was not cross checked with the DNA. TRBV1 is a pseudogene segment. The CDR3 covers 17 residues. The CDR3 sequence: CTSSRLAGHSSYNEQFF. The DNA for the CDR3 is TGCACCAGCAGCCGGCTAGCGGGACACTCCTCCTACAATGAGCAGTTCTTC.

V usage is TRBV9 and J usage is TRBJ2-1; a weak D match, TRBD1 (6 bases). The germline gives CDR1 SGDLS, CDR2 YYNGEE. The V end was cut by 4 bases, the J end by 10 bases, with 12 bases between. This CDR3 is 12 amino acids long. The CDR3 nucleotides read TGTGCCAGCAGCTCTGGACAGACCGAGCAGTTCTTC. This gives the protein CASSSGQTEQFF.

The CDR3 sequence: CASSEGRSRGNTIYF. The DNA for the CDR3 is TGCGCCAGCAGCGAGGGAAGATCTCGCGGAAACACCATATATTTT. The chain recombines TRBV5-1 with TRBJ1-3; no clear D gene. This CDR3 is 15 amino acids long. Germline lookup yields CDR1 SGHRS and CDR2 YFSETQ. V lost 4 bases to trimming and J lost 4 bases, with 15 bases between them.

The count of this clone is one. J is TRBJ1-2 and V is TRBV27; 7 positions agree with TRBD1. The CDR3 has 12 amino acids. The V and J ends lost 4 bases and 7 bases, in that order; junction bases with no gene match: 3. Germline CDR1 MNHEY, CDR2 SMNVEV (reference sequence). CDR3 sequence (DNA): TGTGCCAGCAGTTCTACAGGGGTTGGCTACACCTTC. Its translation is CASSSTGVGYTF.

This clone is a singleton in its sample. The V gene is TRBV20-1, the J gene TRBJ2-7; D gene unclear. The CDR3 sequence is 11 residues long. Germline V gives CDR1 DFQATT, CDR2 SNEGSKA (reference sequence). Trimming took off 3 bases at V and 3 bases at J, with 6 bases between the two ends. This CDR3 reads CSARTLYEQYF. The CDR3 coding sequence is TGCAGTGCTAGGACCCTCTACGAGCAGTACTTC.

This clone has just one count. The rearrangement uses TRBV2 and TRBJ2-3; D is perhaps TRBD1 (6 bases). This CDR3 has 10 amino acids. V shed 7 bases and J shed 8 bases, with 7 bases lying between them. From germline, CDR1 is SNHLY and CDR2 FYNNEI. CDR3 amino acids: CASTRGTQYF. CDR3 nucleotides: TGTGCCAGCACCAGGGGTACGCAGTATTTT.

This chain links TRBV5-6 with TRBJ2-3; 10 bases line up with TRBD2. The V gene end was trimmed by 5 bases and the J gene end by 4 bases; junction bases not matched to a gene: 7. The germline CDR1 and CDR2 sequences are SGHDT and YYEEEE. The CDR3 contains 15 residues. The CDR3 here is CASSFSGGPPDTQYF. In nucleotides, the CDR3 is TGTGCCAGCAGTTTTAGCGGGGGGCCCCCAGATACGCAGTATTTT.

V and J are TRBV12-3 or TRBV12-4 and TRBJ1-5; weak D call: TRBD1 (5 bases). The V end lost 3 bases, the J end lost 6 bases, and 9 bases lay between the germline ends. This CDR3 has 13 residues. The CDR3 nucleotides are TGTGCCAGCAGTTTCAGGGAGAGTCAGCCCCAGCATTTT. It codes for CASSFRESQPQHF.